These 17 T cell receptor beta chains share one sample of origin, sequenced in a study of blood T cell repertoires in COVID-19. TCRdb's copy holds only in-frame clones and misses some; the assay was immunoSEQ multiplex PCR. The table lists around 72,000 clones, about 81% of them singletons. Sequenced material: peripheral blood. These TCRs come from a human donor in a cohort sampled during active COVID-19.

The chain combines TRBV4-1 with TRBJ1-1; D ambiguous. Trimming took 0 bases from V and 4 from J, leaving 12 bases between them. The CDR3 extends over 15 amino acids. CDR1 and CDR2 from the germline V gene are MGHRA and YSYEKL. CDR3: CASSQDEARGTEAFF. DNA of the CDR3: TGCGCCAGCAGCCAAGATGAAGCCCGGGGCACTGAAGCTTTCTTT.

J is TRBJ1-6 and V is TRBV7-2; 9 positions agree with TRBD1. The CDR3 totals 16 residues. Germline values: CDR1 SGHTA, CDR2 FQGNSA. The trim removed 5 bases at V and 7 bases at J, leaving 9 bases unmatched. The CDR3 sequence is CASSAFPGQGNSPLHF. In DNA form, the CDR3 reads TGTGCCAGCAGCGCATTCCCGGGACAGGGCAATTCACCCCTCCACTTT. The full variable domain, rest sourced from reference TRBV7-2 and TRBJ1-6, is GAGVSQSPSNKVTEKGKDVELRCDPISGHTALYWYRQSLGQGLEFLIYFQGNSAPDKSGLPSDRFSAERTGGSVSTLTIQRTQQEDSAVYLCASSAFPGQGNSPLHFGNGTRLTVT.

This clone was detected many times. The genes are TRBV6-2 or TRBV6-3 and TRBJ2-6; D unresolved. Trimming shortened V by 4 bases and J by 1 base, and 2 bases separated the two germline ends. Germline CDR1 and CDR2: MNHEY and SVGEGT. CDR3 length: 13 residues. CDR3 protein: CASSLSGANVLTF. As DNA, the CDR3 is TGTGCCAGCAGTTTATCTGGGGCCAACGTCCTGACTTTC.

This clone has only one observation. This chain uses TRBV19 with TRBJ1-3, with D hard to call. Trimming stripped 2 bases from V and 0 bases from J, with 14 bases between. Germline-derived CDR1 and CDR2 are LNHDA and SQIVND (reference sequence). This CDR3 has 17 residues. CDR3 bases: TGTGCCAGTAGTATACGGGAGTACATACGCTCTGGAAACACCATATATTTT. It specifies CASSIREYIRSGNTIYF.

The chain links TRBV7-9 to TRBJ2-1, with 11 positions matching TRBD2. With V trimmed by 4 bases and J by 1 base, 9 bases remained unmatched. Germline CDR1 is SEHNR and CDR2 is FQNEAQ (reference sequence). The CDR3 is 18 residues long. The DNA for the CDR3 is TGTGCCAGCAGCTCGCCTGCTCCTAGCGGGGGGTCCTACAATGAGCAGTTCTTC. This encodes CASSSPAPSGGSYNEQFF.

This sequence joins TRBV10-3 and TRBJ2-6, with D possibly being TRBD1 (5 bases). The V and J ends lost 4 bases and 1 base respectively, with 17 bases between them. The germline gives CDR1 ENHRY, CDR2 SYGVKD. CDR3 length: 18 amino acids. The CDR3 protein is CAISVFTGTRSGANVLTF. The DNA of the CDR3 is TGTGCCATCAGTGTGTTCACAGGAACCCGATCTGGGGCCAACGTCCTGACTTTC.

The chain has TRBV7-3 and TRBJ2-5; TRBD1 matches at 9 bases. Trimming cost V 4 bases and J 5 bases; bases outside gene matches: 5. This CDR3 spans 14 amino acids. Per the germline V gene, CDR1 is SGHTA and CDR2 is FQGTGA. The CDR3 DNA follows: TGTGCCAGCAGCTCGGGACAGGGACTTGAGACCCAGTACTTC. Its translation is CASSSGQGLETQYF. The whole variable domain, remainder taken from reference TRBV7-3 and TRBJ2-5, is GAGVSQTPSNKVTEKGKYVELRCDPISGHTALYWYRQSLGQGPEFLIYFQGTGAADDSGLPNDRFFAVRPEGSVSTLKIQRTERGDSAVYLCASSSGQGLETQYFGPGTRLLVL.

This sequence joins TRBV30 and TRBJ1-3, with D unclear. The V end lost 3 bases, the J end lost 0 bases, and 9 bases lay between the germline ends. The CDR3 is 14 amino acids. Germline V gene sequence: CDR1 GTSNPN, CDR2 SVGIG (reference sequence). This CDR3 is CAWRGETSGNTIYF. The DNA for the CDR3 is TGTGCCTGGAGAGGAGAGACCTCTGGAAACACCATATATTTT.

The chain uses TRBV2 and TRBJ1-1, with TRBD1 identical over 7 bases. The CDR3 length is 13 residues. Germline loops: CDR1 SNHLY, CDR2 FYNNEI. Losses at the gene ends were 6 bases for V and 2 bases for J; bases not matched to a gene: 3. The CDR3 protein is CASRGQFNTEAFF. CDR3 bases: TGTGCCAGCAGGGGACAGTTTAACACTGAAGCTTTCTTT.

This clone is a singleton in its sample. This sample also contains other DNA sequences that code for the same CDR3. The rearrangement links TRBV19 to TRBJ2-7; 9 bases line up with TRBD1. V was pared by 4 bases and J by 4 bases, with 5 bases of the junction left unmatched. The CDR3 loop spans 14 amino acids. Germline values: CDR1 LNHDA, CDR2 SQIVND (reference sequence). CDR3 loop: CASSTGTGSYEQYF. The CDR3 region has the DNA TGTGCCAGTAGTACCGGGACAGGGTCTTACGAGCAGTACTTC.

V is TRBV5-1 and J is TRBJ1-5; TRBD1 might be the D (5 bases). The germline V and J ends were trimmed by 0 bases and 4 bases, with 11 bases remaining between them. Germline CDR1 is SGHRS and CDR2 is YFSETQ. The CDR3 consists of 15 residues. The CDR3 is CASSLGPGMNQPQHF. The CDR3 DNA is TGCGCCAGCAGCTTGGGTCCAGGGATGAATCAGCCCCAGCATTTT.

The chain uses TRBV5-6 and TRBJ2-2, with a tentative D call TRBD2 (6 bases). The CDR3 is 15 amino acids. Germline values: CDR1 SGHDT, CDR2 YYEEEE. The germline V and J ends were trimmed by 5 bases and 4 bases, with 15 bases remaining between them. CDR3 coding DNA: TGTGCCAGCAGTTATTTACAGGAGGGCACCGGGGAGCTGTTTTTT. The encoded protein is CASSYLQEGTGELFF.

The chain carries TRBV12-3 or TRBV12-4 and TRBJ2-7, with 7 bases lining up with TRBD1. The CDR3 has 12 amino acids. Trimming took 5 bases from V and 5 from J; bases not matched to a gene: 3. The CDR3 is CASSRQGHEQYF. Here the CDR3 DNA reads TGTGCCAGCAGTCGACAGGGCCACGAGCAGTACTTC.

The chain carries TRBV11-2 and TRBJ2-7; D is perhaps TRBD1 (6 bases). The CDR3 consists of 12 residues. The V end lost 5 bases, the J end lost 2 bases, and 7 bases lay between the germline ends. Per germline, CDR1 SGHAT and CDR2 FQNNGV. CDR3 nucleotide sequence: TGTGCCAGCAGCAGGGGGACCTACGAGCAGTACTTC. Its protein product is CASSRGTYEQYF.

In DNA form, the CDR3 reads TGTGCCAGCAGCTCCCTTCCGGGACAGCGGTCTGGGGCCTACAATGAGCAGTTCTTC. This codes for CASSSLPGQRSGAYNEQFF. The gene calls are TRBV7-9 and TRBJ2-1; 7 bases map to TRBD1. The germline CDR1 and CDR2 sequences are SEHNR and FQNEAQ (reference sequence). V lost 4 bases, J lost 2 bases, and 17 bases stayed unmatched. This CDR3 has 19 residues.

The chain joins TRBV7-9 to TRBJ1-1; D gene uncertain. The CDR3 runs to 12 residues. Trimming left V 6 bases short and J 1 base short, with 6 bases between. Germline-derived CDR1 and CDR2 are SEHNR and FQNEAQ (reference sequence). The CDR3 DNA is TGTGCCAGCAGGCGAGCGAACACTGAAGCTTTCTTT. This codes for CASRRANTEAFF.

There are a few counts of this clone. The chain recombines TRBV7-9 with TRBJ2-6; TRBD1 matches 9 bases. V shed 5 bases, J shed 2 bases, and the junction held 10 bases outside the gene matches. The CDR3 has 18 amino acids. CDR1 is SEHNR and CDR2 is FQNEAQ in the germline V gene (reference sequence). The CDR3 DNA reads as TGTGCCAGCAGCCCTCGGTGGGGACAGGGAACTGGGGCCAACGTCCTGACTTTC. It specifies CASSPRWGQGTGANVLTF.